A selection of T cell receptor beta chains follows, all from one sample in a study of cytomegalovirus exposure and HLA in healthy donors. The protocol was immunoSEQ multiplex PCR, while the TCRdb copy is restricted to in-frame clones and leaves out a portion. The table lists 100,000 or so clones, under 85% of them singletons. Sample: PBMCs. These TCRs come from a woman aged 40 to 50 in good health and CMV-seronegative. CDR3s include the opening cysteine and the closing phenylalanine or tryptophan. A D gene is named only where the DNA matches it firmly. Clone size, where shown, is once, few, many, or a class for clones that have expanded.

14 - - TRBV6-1 CASGFRGVGSPLHF
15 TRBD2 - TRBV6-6 CASSRTSYFTDTQYF
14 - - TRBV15 CATSRDRGGQPQHF
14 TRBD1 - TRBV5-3 CARSHGQGKVKLFF
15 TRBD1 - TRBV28 CASSLGTGGTDTQYF
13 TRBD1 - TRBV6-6 CASEDRVVQPQHF
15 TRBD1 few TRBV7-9 CASSLEGAPTGELFF
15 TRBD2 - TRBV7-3 CASSLRASGFNEQFF
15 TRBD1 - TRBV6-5 CASSYTRDRVGEQYF
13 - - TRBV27 CASSLRGGTEAFF
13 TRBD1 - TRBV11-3 CASSRQGARELFF
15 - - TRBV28 CASSLAGAGNQPQHF
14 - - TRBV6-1 CASSELGIQETQYF
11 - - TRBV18 CASSLTDEQYF
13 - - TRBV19 CASSAKQGLEQYF
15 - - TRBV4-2 CASSLANARSYEQFF
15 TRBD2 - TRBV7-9 CASSFSGGGLDEQFF
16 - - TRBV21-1 CASSKTWRDRNQPQHF
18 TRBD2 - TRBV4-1 CASSPLTGLAGDTDTQYF
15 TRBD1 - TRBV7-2 CASSPRGTVNTEAFF
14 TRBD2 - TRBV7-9 CASIRTSGRNEQFF
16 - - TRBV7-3 CASSLTSGLVIYEQYF
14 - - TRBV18 CASWSGTSNSPLHF
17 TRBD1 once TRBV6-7 CASSYTTRGTGLYEQYF
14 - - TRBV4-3 CASSQDITAYEQYF
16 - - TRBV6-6 CASSYEQGIGKEKLFF
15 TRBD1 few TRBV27 CATSDGTGLAYEQYF
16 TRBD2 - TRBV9 CASSPLRLARAGELFF
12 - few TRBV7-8 CASSAGGREQYF
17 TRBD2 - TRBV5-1 CASSPGTSGGVQETQYF
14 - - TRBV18 CASSPQATNEKLFF
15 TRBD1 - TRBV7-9 CSSSRIQGPYNEQFF
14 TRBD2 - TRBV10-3 CAISILAGLDTQYF
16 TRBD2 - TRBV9 CASSVLAGGRTDTQYF
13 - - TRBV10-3 CATRLGSYNEQFF
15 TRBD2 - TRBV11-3 CASSPGLAGPDTQYF
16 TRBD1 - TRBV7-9 CASSLKDRGEGNTIYF
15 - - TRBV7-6 CASSSTATAQETQYF
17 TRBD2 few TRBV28 CASSLRTSGSTSDTQYF
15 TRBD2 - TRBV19 CASGRLAGDRNEQFF
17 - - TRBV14 CASSLPKQGPHYNEQFF
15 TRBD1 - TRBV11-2 CASSLVGTDTDTQYF
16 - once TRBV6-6 CASGLTGIDSNQPQHF
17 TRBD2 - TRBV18 CASSPTAAAGGQDEQFF
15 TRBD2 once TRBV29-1 CSAGRGQDPTDTQYF
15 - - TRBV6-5 CASSYGGLRYSPLHF
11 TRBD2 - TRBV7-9 CSSSWGGEQYF
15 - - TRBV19 CASSRADWGTGELFF